This T cell receptor (beta chain) was obtained from a study of metastatic and nonmetastatic thyroid tumors. Study background: Repertoire comparison spanned blood and tumor or nodule tissue of malignant and benign thyroid patients.

The authors' processing: Built for papillary thyroid cancer, a distant-metastasis classifier drew on CDR3 differences across clinicopathological groups. TCRdb reassembled clones from the PCR reads with MiXCR. Here the V and J calls rest on TCRdb's processing, not on the authors' analysis. The sample gives just over 8,000 clones, around 25% of which show up once; more than 25% is in the top ten. Patients underwent thyroid surgery, and none had received any treatment before it. Trimming shortened V by 0 bases and J by 15 bases, and 13 bases separated the two germline ends. In germline, CDR1 is SGHDN, CDR2 FVKESK. This CDR3 contains 12 residues.

The specimen was tumor tissue. This sequence was found in a female donor with papillary thyroid cancer or a benign thyroid nodule (not recorded which). Some clones in this sample may be carry-over from other donors' samples. The gene calls are TRBV14 and TRBJ2-3; no reliable D call. The CDR3, as DNA: TGTGCCAGCAGCCAAGATCGCCTTACGGATTATTTT. Protein sequence: CASSQDRLTDYF.